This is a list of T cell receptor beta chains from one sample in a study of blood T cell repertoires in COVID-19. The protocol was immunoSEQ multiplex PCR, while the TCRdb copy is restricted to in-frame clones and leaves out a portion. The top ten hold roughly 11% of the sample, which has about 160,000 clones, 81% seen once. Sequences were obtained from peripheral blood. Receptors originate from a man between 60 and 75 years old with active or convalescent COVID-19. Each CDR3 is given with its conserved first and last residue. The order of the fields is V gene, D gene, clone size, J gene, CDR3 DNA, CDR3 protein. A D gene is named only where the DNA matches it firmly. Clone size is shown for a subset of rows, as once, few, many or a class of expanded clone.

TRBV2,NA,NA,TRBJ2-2,TGTGCCAGCAGGGTGACAGGAGTCACCGGGGAGCTGTTTTTT,CASRVTGVTGELFF
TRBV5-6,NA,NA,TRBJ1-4,TGTGCCAGCAGTCAAATCACCCAGGGAAGGGAAAAACTGTTTTTT,CASSQITQGREKLFF
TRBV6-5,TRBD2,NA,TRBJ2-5,TGTGCCAGCAGTTCTCGGGGGGGCCACGAGACCCAGTACTTC,CASSSRGGHETQYF
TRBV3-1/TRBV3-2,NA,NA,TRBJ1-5,TGTGCCAGCAGCCAAGGCGGAGTTGGCAATCAGCCCCAGCATTTT,CASSQGGVGNQPQHF
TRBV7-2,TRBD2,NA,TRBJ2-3,TGTGCCAGCAGCTTATTAGCGGGAGCTTCGAACACAGATACGCAGTATTTT,CASSLLAGASNTDTQYF
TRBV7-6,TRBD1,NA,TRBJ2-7,TGTGCCAGCAGCTTGGGGACAGGGGTAAGCGAGCAGTACTTC,CASSLGTGVSEQYF
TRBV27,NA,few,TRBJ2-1,TGTGCCAGCAGACGAGTTTCCTACAATGAGCAGTTCTTC,CASRRVSYNEQFF
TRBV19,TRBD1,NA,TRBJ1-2,TGTGCCAGTAGGACAGGGGGCGTCTTTGGCTACACCTTC,CASRTGGVFGYTF
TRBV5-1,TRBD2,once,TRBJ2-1,TGCGCCAGCAGCTCCTCTAGCGGGATTGATGAGCAGTTCTTC,CASSSSSGIDEQFF
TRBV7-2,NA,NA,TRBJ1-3,TGTGCCAGCAGCTTAGGGCCGGGGGGAAACACCATATATTTT,CASSLGPGGNTIYF
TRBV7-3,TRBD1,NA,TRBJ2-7,TGTGCCAGCAGCCCAGGGGGCTATATCGACGAGCAGTACTTC,CASSPGGYIDEQYF
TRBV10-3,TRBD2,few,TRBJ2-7,TGTGCCATCAGTGGGGGACTAGCGGGAGGATCCTACGAGCAGTACTTC,CAISGGLAGGSYEQYF
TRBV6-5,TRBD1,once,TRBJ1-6,TGTGCCAGCAAGCCGGACAGGGACAATTCACCCCTCCACTTT,CASKPDRDNSPLHF
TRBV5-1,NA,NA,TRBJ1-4,TGCGCCAGCGCAACGGGGGACGGCTCTGAAAAACTGTTTTTT,CASATGDGSEKLFF
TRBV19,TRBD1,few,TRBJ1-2,TGTGCCAGTAGTACTCCGGGACAGCGACCCTATGGCTACACCTTC,CASSTPGQRPYGYTF
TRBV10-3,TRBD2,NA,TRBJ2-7,TGTGCCATCAGCGCCGGGACTAGCGGGAGGGCCTCCTACGAGCAGTACTTC,CAISAGTSGRASYEQYF
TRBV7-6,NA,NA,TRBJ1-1,TGTGCCAGCAGCTCGTCCCGGGATTTGAACACTGAAGCTTTCTTT,CASSSSRDLNTEAFF
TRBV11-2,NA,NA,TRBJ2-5,TGTGCCAGCAGCCGGTACGGGAATAAGGAGACCCAGTACTTC,CASSRYGNKETQYF
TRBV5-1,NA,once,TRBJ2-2,TGCGCCAGCAGCAGCACCATGACAGTTCAGGGCACCGGGGAGCTGTTTTTT,CASSSTMTVQGTGELFF
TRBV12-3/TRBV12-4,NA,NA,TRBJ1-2,TGTGCCAGCAGTTTAGCGCTCGGGTATGGCTACACCTTC,CASSLALGYGYTF
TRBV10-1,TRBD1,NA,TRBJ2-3,TGCGCCAGCAGTGCAACAGGGGGCTCTGCAGATACGCAGTATTTT,CASSATGGSADTQYF
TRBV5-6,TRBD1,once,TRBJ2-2,TGTGCCAGCAGCCCCACAGGGGGCCCGGTCACCGGGGAGCTGTTTTTT,CASSPTGGPVTGELFF
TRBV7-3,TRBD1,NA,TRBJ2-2,TGTGCCAGCAGGGGGCCGGGACAGGGTTCCGGGGAGCTGTTTTTT,CASRGPGQGSGELFF
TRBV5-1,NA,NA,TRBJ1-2,TGCGCCAGCAGCTCTACATTCGACGGGGGCTACACCTTC,CASSSTFDGGYTF
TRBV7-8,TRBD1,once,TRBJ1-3,TGTGCCAGCAGCTTAATACCGGGACAGGGGGCTGGAAACACCATATATTTT,CASSLIPGQGAGNTIYF
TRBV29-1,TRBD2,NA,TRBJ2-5,TGCAGCGTTGAGGATAGCGGGAGTTTAAAGACCCAGTACTTC,CSVEDSGSLKTQYF
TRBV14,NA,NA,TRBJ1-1,TGTGCCAGCAGCCAAGTGCCAGAGGGTGAAGCTTTCTTT,CASSQVPEGEAFF
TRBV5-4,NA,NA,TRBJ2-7,TGTGCCAGCAGCCCCGACAGCCATTCCTACGAGCAGTACTTC,CASSPDSHSYEQYF
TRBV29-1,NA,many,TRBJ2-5,TGCCCCCAAAAAGGACAACCCCAAGAGACCCAGTACTTC,CPQKGQPQETQYF
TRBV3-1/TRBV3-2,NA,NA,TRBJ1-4,TGTGCCAGCAGCCAATCCGGGACTGGAGAAAAACTGTTTTTT,CASSQSGTGEKLFF
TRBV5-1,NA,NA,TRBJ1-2,TGCGCCAGCACCTTGGACGGAGCAAACTATGGCTACACCTTC,CASTLDGANYGYTF
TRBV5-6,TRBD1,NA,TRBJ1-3,TGTGCCAGCAGCTTGAACAGGGGGCTTGGAAACACCATATATTTT,CASSLNRGLGNTIYF
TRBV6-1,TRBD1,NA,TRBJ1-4,TGTGCCAGCAGTGAAGGGGCAGGGGGCATTGAAAAACTGTTTTTT,CASSEGAGGIEKLFF
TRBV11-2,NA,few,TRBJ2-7,TGTGCCAGCAGCTTAAATCCGCTAGCGGGACAGGAAAGCCCCGACGAGCAGTACTTC,CASSLNPLAGQESPDEQYF
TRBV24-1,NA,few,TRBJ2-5,TGTGCCACCAGTGATTACGAACAGTCGACCCAGTACTTC,CATSDYEQSTQYF
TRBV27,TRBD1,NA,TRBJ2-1,TGTGCCAGCAGTTTACCCGGGACAGGAGCCTACAATGAGCAGTTCTTC,CASSLPGTGAYNEQFF
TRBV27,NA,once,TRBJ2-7,TGTGCCAGCAGTCTGACCTCAGGATCCGAGCAGTACTTC,CASSLTSGSEQYF
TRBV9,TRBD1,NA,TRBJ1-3,TGTGCCAGCAGCGCGACAGGGGGTAGCTCTGGAAACACCATATATTTT,CASSATGGSSGNTIYF
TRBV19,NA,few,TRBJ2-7,TGTGCCAGTGCTTCACTCTGGAGCTCCTACGAGCAGTACTTC,CASASLWSSYEQYF
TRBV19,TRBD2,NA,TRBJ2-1,TGTGCCAGTAGTATAGATAGGGCTAGCGGGGGAAATGAGCAGTTCTTC,CASSIDRASGGNEQFF
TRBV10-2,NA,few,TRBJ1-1,TGCGCCAGCAGCCTTCTCGGGGGGACGGACACTGAAGCTTTCTTT,CASSLLGGTDTEAFF
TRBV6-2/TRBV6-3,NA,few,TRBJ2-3,TGTGCCAGCAGTTACTCGGGGGCTACAGATACGCAGTATTTT,CASSYSGATDTQYF